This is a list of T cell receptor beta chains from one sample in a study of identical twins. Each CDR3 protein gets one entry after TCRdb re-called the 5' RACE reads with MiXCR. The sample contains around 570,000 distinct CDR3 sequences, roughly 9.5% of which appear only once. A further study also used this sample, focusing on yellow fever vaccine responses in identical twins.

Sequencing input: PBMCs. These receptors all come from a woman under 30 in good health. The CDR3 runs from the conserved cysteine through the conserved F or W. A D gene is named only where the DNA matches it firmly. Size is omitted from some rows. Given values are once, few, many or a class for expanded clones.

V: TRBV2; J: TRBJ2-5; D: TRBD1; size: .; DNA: TGTGCCAGCAGTAATCGTGGCAGGGGGCAAGAGACCCAGTACTTC; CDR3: CASSNRGRGQETQYF
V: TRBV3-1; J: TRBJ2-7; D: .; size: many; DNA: TGTGCCAGCAGCCAAGAAGGGCCCGAGCAGTACTTC; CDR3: CASSQEGPEQYF
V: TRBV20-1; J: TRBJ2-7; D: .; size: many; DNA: TGCAGTGCTAGAGATCCCGGCTCGAGCTCCTACGAGCAGTACTTC; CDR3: CSARDPGSSSYEQYF
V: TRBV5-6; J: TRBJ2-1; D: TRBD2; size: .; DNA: TGTGCCAGCAGCTTGGGGACTCGCACTAGCGGTTGGAACTACAATGAGCAGTTCTTC; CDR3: CASSLGTRTSGWNYNEQFF
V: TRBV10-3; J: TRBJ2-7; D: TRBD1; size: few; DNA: TGTGCCATCAGGGGGGACAGCCTCTCCTACGAGCAGTACTTC; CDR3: CAIRGDSLSYEQYF
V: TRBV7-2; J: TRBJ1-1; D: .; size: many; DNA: TGTGCCAGCAGCTTCTTGAGGAACACTGAAGCTTTCTTT; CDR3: CASSFLRNTEAFF
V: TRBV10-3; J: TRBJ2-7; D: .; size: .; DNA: TGTGCCATCAAGACGGTCTCCTACGAGCAGTACTTC; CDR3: CAIKTVSYEQYF
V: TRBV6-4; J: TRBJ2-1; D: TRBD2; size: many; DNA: TGTGCCAGCAGTCCCTTTGACGGAGCGGGAGCCTACAATGAGCAGTTCTTC; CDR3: CASSPFDGAGAYNEQFF
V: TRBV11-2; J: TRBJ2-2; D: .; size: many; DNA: TGTGCCAGCAGCTTAGAGGGACGGCCCTGGAACACCGGGGAGCTGTTTTTT; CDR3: CASSLEGRPWNTGELFF
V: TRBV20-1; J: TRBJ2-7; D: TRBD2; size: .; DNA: TGCAGTGCTAGAGATAATAATTCGCCTAGCGGGGCCTACGAGCAGTACTTC; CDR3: CSARDNNSPSGAYEQYF
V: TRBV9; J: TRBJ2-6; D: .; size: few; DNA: TGTGCCAGCAGCGTAGACGGGGCGGGGGCCAACGTCCTGACTTTC; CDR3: CASSVDGAGANVLTF
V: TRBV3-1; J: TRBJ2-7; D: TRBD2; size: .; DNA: TGTGCCAGCAGCCACGGAATACTAGCGGGATACGAGCAGTACTTC; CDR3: CASSHGILAGYEQYF
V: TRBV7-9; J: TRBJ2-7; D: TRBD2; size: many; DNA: TGTGCCAGCAGCACTAGTGGCCTAGCGGGAGCCTACGAGCAGTACTTC; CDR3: CASSTSGLAGAYEQYF
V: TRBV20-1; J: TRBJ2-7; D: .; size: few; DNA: TGCAGTGCTAGAGGTTTAGGGGCGAACCCCTACGAGCAGTACTTC; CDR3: CSARGLGANPYEQYF
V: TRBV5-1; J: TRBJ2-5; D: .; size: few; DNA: TGCGCCAGCAGCTTGAGGGGGACAATCGTTGAGACCCAGTACTTC; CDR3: CASSLRGTIVETQYF
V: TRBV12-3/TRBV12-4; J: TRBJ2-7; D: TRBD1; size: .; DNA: TGTGCCAGCAGTCCACAGGGGCCAGTTTACGAGCAGTACTTC; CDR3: CASSPQGPVYEQYF
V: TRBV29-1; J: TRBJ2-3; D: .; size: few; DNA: TGCAGCGTAGAGCTGAGTACGCAGTATTTT; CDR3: CSVELSTQYF
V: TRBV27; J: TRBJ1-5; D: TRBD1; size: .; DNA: TGTGCCACCAAAGGGGACAGCCAGCTTTCCAATCAGCCCCAGCATTTT; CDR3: CATKGDSQLSNQPQHF
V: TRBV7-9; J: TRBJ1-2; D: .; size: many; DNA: TGTGCCAGCAGCTTCGGCGGAGCTAACTATGGCTACACCTTC; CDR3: CASSFGGANYGYTF
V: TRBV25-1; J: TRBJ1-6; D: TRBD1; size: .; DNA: TGTGCCAGCAGTGGGACAGGACCTTCACCCCTCCACTTT; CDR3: CASSGTGPSPLHF
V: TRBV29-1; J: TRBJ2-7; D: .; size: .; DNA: TGCAGCGTTGAGGCAGGGCCCTACGAGCAGTACTTC; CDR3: CSVEAGPYEQYF
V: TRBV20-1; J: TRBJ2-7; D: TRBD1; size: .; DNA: TGCAGTGCTAGAGATTTTGGGACAGGGGTTGACGAGCAGTACTTC; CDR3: CSARDFGTGVDEQYF
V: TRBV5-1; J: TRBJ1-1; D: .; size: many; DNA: TGCGCCAGCTACTCGACTCACACTGAAGCTTTCTTT; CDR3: CASYSTHTEAFF
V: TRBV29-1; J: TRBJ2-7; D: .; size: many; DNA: TGCAGCGTTTTACTTTCCGGGACCTACTACGAGCAGTACTTC; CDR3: CSVLLSGTYYEQYF
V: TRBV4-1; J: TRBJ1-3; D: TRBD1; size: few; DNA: TGCGCCAGCAGCGCGGAATCAAAGGGGGCTCGCGGAAACACCATATATTTT; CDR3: CASSAESKGARGNTIYF
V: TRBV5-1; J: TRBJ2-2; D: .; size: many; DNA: TGCGCCAGCAGCTTGACCCCTTCGGGCCTATTAAACACCGGGGAGCTGTTTTTT; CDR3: CASSLTPSGLLNTGELFF
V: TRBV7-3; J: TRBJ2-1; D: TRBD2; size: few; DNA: TGTGCCAGCAGCTTAGGGGTTTCTAGCGGGGGGTCCCACAATGAGCAGTTCTTC; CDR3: CASSLGVSSGGSHNEQFF
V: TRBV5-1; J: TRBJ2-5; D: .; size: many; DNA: TGCGCCAGCAGCTTGTCGGGGGGCACCCAAGAGACCCAGTACTTC; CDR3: CASSLSGGTQETQYF
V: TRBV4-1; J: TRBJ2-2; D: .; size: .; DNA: TGCGCCAGCAGCCTCAATCCCGGACAGACGAACACCGGGGAGCTGTTTTTT; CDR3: CASSLNPGQTNTGELFF
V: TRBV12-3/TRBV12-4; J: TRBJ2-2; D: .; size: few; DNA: TGTGCCAGCAGTTTAATACAAACAACTGATCTTTTTTCCGGGGAGCTGTTTTTT; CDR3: CASSLIQTTDLFSGELFF